The rows below give T cell receptor beta chains drawn from one sample of a study of T-cell memory formation after mild COVID-19. MiXCR was run by TCRdb on the 5' RACE reads, yielding one entry per CDR3 protein. The profile shows some 350,000 distinct CDR3 sequences, roughly 15% of them singletons. The sequencing input was PBMCs or a T cell subset sorted from them (not recorded which). These receptors all stem from a man younger than 35 who had mild COVID-19 (a few samples of this study predate the infection). Cell type and time point are not known. CDR3s include the opening cysteine and the closing phenylalanine or tryptophan.

TRBV4-1 | CASSQEFAPSPDTQYF
TRBV4-2 | CASSQDRLAAEAFF
TRBV12-3/TRBV12-4 | CASSLRGHEQFF
TRBV7-2 | CASSLVGAASYEQYF
TRBV29-1 | CSVKGMVGTGELFF
TRBV30 | CAWSGPSANYGYTF
TRBV5-1 | CASSFTWTQETQYF
TRBV4-2 | CASSQGRTGKGDYGYTF
TRBV20-1 | CSATPGLAGGSTDTQYF
TRBV2 | CASSGDRVGANVLTF
TRBV9 | CASSVSGWQETQYF
TRBV18 | CASSRSGSGTGNSPLHF
TRBV9 | CASSPSAWQNTEAFF
TRBV9 | CASSASLTSGGYNEQFF
TRBV20-1 | CSARPTDRGDTEAFF
TRBV12-5 | CASGLNWGAKAGELFF
TRBV12-3/TRBV12-4 | CASSLWQVNQPQHF
TRBV28 | CASSSEGGWLYGYTF
TRBV7-9 | CASSPPLAVQETQYF
TRBV10-3 | CAIRPAGNTEAFF
TRBV5-1 | CASSPISGMRTDTQYF
TRBV5-4 | CASSLVEGAFGELFF
TRBV19 | CASSQLAGRGRETQYF
TRBV7-2 | CASSETVTGVPLHF
TRBV5-1 | CASSSASGSYEQYF
TRBV2 | CASRASGGGSYEQYF
TRBV7-2 | CASSPAGPYSEQETQYF
TRBV6-6 | CASRPGPSAGELFF
TRBV29-1 | CSVEDLQGNTDTQYF
TRBV11-2 | CASSFMGREETQYF
TRBV7-6 | CASSLVSGGRQFF
TRBV20-1 | CSARDLGAGVKEPQHF
TRBV7-3 | CASSFRQGPTDTQYF
TRBV29-1 | CSVAAEGYQPQHF
TRBV7-9 | CASRATGGSYNEQFF
TRBV9 | CASSASGGYTF
TRBV28 | CASSSVDSNQPQHF
TRBV4-1 | CASSQAARDRRETQYF
TRBV11-2 | CASSFSWGERNSPLHF
TRBV24-1 | CATSDLHGDTQYF
TRBV7-7 | CASRQGQGRIYEQYF
TRBV2 | CASSVQGQTAVSRLFYGYTF
TRBV4-3 | CASSPLAGGPGDTQYF
TRBV29-1 | CSVYPGTSYNEQFF
TRBV5-4 | CASSSLGASTDTQYF
TRBV4-1 | CASSYRTDYEQYF
TRBV7-2 | CASSLGPNTIYF
TRBV6-2/TRBV6-3 | CASSPQGGVEETQYF
TRBV28 | CASSLSRAAWLLFF
TRBV20-1 | CSARDRRSYNEQFF
TRBV4-3 | CASSRLGLEKLFF
TRBV30 | CAWVYRDRDLFGYTF
TRBV10-2 | CASSDPGLAVDEQYF
TRBV4-1 | CASSQASGRNTEAFF
TRBV5-1 | CASSFIGALGNIQYF
TRBV12-3/TRBV12-4 | CASSLEGLAGGPKDTQYF
TRBV5-1 | CASSSWDGGETQYF
TRBV25-1 | CASSEPGTGYQPQHF
TRBV20-1 | CSATDRGTNEKLFF